This record concerns one T cell receptor (beta chain) sequence. Trimming removed 0 bases from V and 8 bases from J; junction bases left unmatched: 4. Germline CDR1 and CDR2: MNHNS and SASEGT. The CDR3 runs 14 residues. The time point was: pretreatment peripheral blood. This specimen belongs to a study of PD-L1 blockade in urothelial cancer. Using immunoSEQ multiplex PCR, the repertoire was profiled, and TCRdb retains in-frame clones only, with some absent. The sample records approximately 88,000 clones, about four fifths being singletons. The chain links TRBV6-1 to TRBJ2-1; 7 nucleotides match TRBD1. Sequenced here: PBMCs, sampled around atezolizumab (anti-PD-L1) treatment. This sequence originates from a man aged 55 to 70 with urothelial cancer. The CDR3 loop is CASSEATQGYEQFF. The DNA for the CDR3 is TGTGCCAGCAGTGAAGCGACACAGGGGTATGAGCAGTTCTTC.